Listed here are 7 T cell receptor beta chains from one sample, sequenced in a study of cytomegalovirus exposure and HLA in healthy donors. Generated by immunoSEQ multiplex PCR, the TCRdb table keeps only in-frame clones and is missing some. This table has about 280,000 clones, 80% to 90% appearing once. The sequencing sample was made of PBMCs. The receptor set was obtained from a woman younger than 30 in good health and CMV-seronegative.

The rearrangement joins TRBV9 to TRBJ1-6; the D is unclear. The CDR3 consists of 14 residues. The germline CDR1 and CDR2 sequences are SGDLS and YYNGEE. V was trimmed by 0 bases and J by 7 bases, leaving 8 bases between them. CDR3 nucleotides: TGTGCCAGCAGCGTAGAGTGGAGAAATTCACCCCTCCACTTT. Its translation: CASSVEWRNSPLHF. Combining the CDR3 with reference TRBV9 and TRBJ1-6 gives the whole variable domain DSGVTQTPKHLITATGQRVTLRCSPRSGDLSVYWYQQSLDQGLQFLIQYYNGEERAKGNILERFSAQQFPDLHSELNLSSLELGDSALYFCASSVEWRNSPLHFGNGTRLTVT.

The gene calls are TRBV2 and TRBJ2-5; perhaps TRBD2 as D (5 bases). CDR1 is SNHLY and CDR2 is FYNNEI in the germline V gene. V lost 8 bases and J 5 bases, leaving 12 bases between the germline ends. The CDR3 runs to 12 residues. The CDR3 region is CASSPSGETQYF. CDR3 nucleotide sequence: TGTGCCAGCTCACCCTCGGGGGAGACCCAGTACTTC.

The gene calls are TRBV19 and TRBJ2-7; 9 bases align to TRBD2. V shed 6 bases and J 2 bases; nucleotides not matched to a gene: 14. Per the germline V gene, CDR1 is LNHDA and CDR2 is SQIVND (reference sequence). This CDR3 region has 17 residues. The CDR3: CASSPGKHKRGAYEQYF. In DNA form, the CDR3 reads TGTGCCAGTAGCCCCGGGAAGCACAAGCGGGGGGCCTACGAGCAGTACTTC.

As to this clone: The same CDR3 is also encoded by other DNA sequences in this sample. This chain uses TRBV19 with TRBJ2-7; 8 positions agree with TRBD1. CDR1 LNHDA and CDR2 SQIVND come from the germline V gene (reference sequence). The trim removed 1 base at V and 2 bases at J, leaving 1 base unmatched. The CDR3 totals 14 residues. The CDR3 region has the DNA TGTGCCAGTAGTATAGGACAGGGGACCTACGAGCAGTACTTC. This sequence encodes CASSIGQGTYEQYF.

This clone was recorded once. This chain connects TRBV27 to TRBJ2-1, with 7 bases that match TRBD2. CDR1 and CDR2 from the germline V gene are MNHEY and SMNVEV (reference sequence). The CDR3 length is 15 residues. V trimming: 6 bases; J trimming: 7 bases; junction bases outside the gene matches: 12. The CDR3 DNA sequence: TGTGCCAGCAGCTCCCCTAGCGGACCCTGGAATGAGCAGTTCTTC. It is translated as CASSSPSGPWNEQFF.

This rearrangement joins TRBV6-6 to TRBJ2-7; tentative D call: TRBD2 (5 bases). The CDR3 is 15 amino acids. V was clipped by 0 bases and J by 3 bases, with 12 bases between them. Germline CDR1 MNHNY, CDR2 SVGAGI (reference sequence). CDR3 sequence: CASSYSYTGNYEQYF. Written as DNA, the CDR3 is TGTGCCAGCAGTTACTCGTATACGGGGAACTACGAGCAGTACTTC.

J is TRBJ1-5 and V is TRBV28; TRBD1 aligns across 10 bases. The CDR3 loop spans 14 amino acids. Germline V gene data show CDR1 as MDHEN and CDR2 as SYDVKM. The trim removed 6 bases at V and 16 bases at J, leaving 15 bases unmatched. DNA for the CDR3: TGTGCCAGCAGCGCTCAGGACCGGGACAGGGGCTATCATTTT. Residues: CASSAQDRDRGYHF.